Given below is one TCR beta chain in context. The antigen is undetermined. This sample is drawn from a study of shared clonotypes between healthy human individuals. For the study at large: The study used three CD4 naive, three CD4 memory, two CD8 naive and one CD8 memory plate per donor. Study-wide results and limits: A few donors had roughly 5% of their naive CD4 clonotypes in common. Rarefaction indicated that sorted-subset sequencing remained incomplete although depth was large.

For sorted subsets, about 190 ng DNA per replicate equaled around 30,000 T cell genomes. TCRdb keeps only in-frame clones here, not all; method: immunoSEQ multiplex PCR. The profile shows around 2,000,000 clones, approximately 94% of them singletons. CD8 cells classed as naive were CD45RO-negative and positively selected for CCR7, excluding terminally differentiated effector memory CD45RA+ cells. The germline gives CDR1 MGHRA, CDR2 YSYEKL. Trimming pared 0 bases from V and 2 bases from J, leaving 11 bases between. The CDR3 is 15 residues long. The chain combines TRBV4-1 with TRBJ2-7; D is possibly TRBD2 (5 bases). The source is a man aged 18 to 35 in good health. Some clones in this sample may be carry-over from other donors' samples. The sample was naive CD8+ T cells from PBMCs. This CDR3 is CASSQELARTYEQYF. CDR3 nucleotide sequence: TGCGCCAGCAGCCAAGAGCTAGCCCGCACCTACGAGCAGTACTTC.